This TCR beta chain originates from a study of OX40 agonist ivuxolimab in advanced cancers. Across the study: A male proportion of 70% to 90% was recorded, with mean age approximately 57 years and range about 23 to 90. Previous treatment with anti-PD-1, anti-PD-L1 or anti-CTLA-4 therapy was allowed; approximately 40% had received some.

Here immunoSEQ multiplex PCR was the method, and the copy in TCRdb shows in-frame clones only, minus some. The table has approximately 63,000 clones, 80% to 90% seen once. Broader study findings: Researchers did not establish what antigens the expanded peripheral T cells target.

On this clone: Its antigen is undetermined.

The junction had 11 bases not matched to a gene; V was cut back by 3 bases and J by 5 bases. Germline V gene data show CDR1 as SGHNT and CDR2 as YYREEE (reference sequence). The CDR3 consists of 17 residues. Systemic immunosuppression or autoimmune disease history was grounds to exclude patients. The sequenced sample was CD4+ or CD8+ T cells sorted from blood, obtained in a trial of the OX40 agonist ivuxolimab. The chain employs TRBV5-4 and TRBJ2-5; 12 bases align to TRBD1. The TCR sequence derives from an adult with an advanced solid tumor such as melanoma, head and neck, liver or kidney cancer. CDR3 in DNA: TGTGCCAGCAGCTCGCCTTACACCGGGACAGGGGGCGAGACCCAGTACTTC. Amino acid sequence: CASSSPYTGTGGETQYF. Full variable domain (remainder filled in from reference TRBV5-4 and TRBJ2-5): ETGVTQSPTHLIKTRGQQVTLRCSSQSGHNTVSWYQQALGQGPQFIFQYYREEENGRGNFPPRFSGLQFPNYSSELNVNALELDDSALYLCASSSPYTGTGGETQYFGPGTRLLVL.